The TCR beta chain under discussion was sequenced for a study of patients and donors after allogeneic stem cell transplantation. Each CDR3 protein gets one entry after TCRdb re-called the RT-PCR reads with MiXCR. The table has over 350,000 distinct CDR3 sequences, approximately 16% seen once. This clonotype came up a few times. Sequenced: blood, either unsorted or a sorted T cell fraction (not recorded which). The receptor's source is a human donor who was either an allogeneic HSCT recipient or a stem cell or donor lymphocyte infusion donor (not recorded which). It is not recorded whose cells these are; they may come from a transplant donor.

CDR3 sequence: CASSFLGHGEQFF. CDR3 DNA: TGTGCCAGCAGCTTCTTGGGCCACGGTGAGCAGTTCTTC. The rearrangement links TRBV7-9 to TRBJ2-1; D uncertain. Trimming removed 3 bases at V and 9 bases at J, with 12 bases between. The germline V gene encodes CDR1 SEHNR and CDR2 FQNEAQ (reference sequence). This CDR3 has 13 amino acids.